The 16 T cell receptor beta chains presented below share a single source sample, sequenced in a study of cytomegalovirus exposure and HLA in healthy donors. The PCR used 60 Vbeta and 13 Jbeta primers. Sequencing was performed with immunoSEQ multiplex PCR; in TCRdb, only in-frame clones are kept and a portion is missing. The sample records roughly 120,000 clones, about 80% being singletons. The sequencing sample was made of PBMCs. Every receptor here comes from a woman aged 40 to 49 in good health and CMV-seropositive.

The rearrangement joins TRBV21-1 to TRBJ2-2; no DNA check was done on the table's D call, TRBD1. TRBV21-1 counts as a pseudogene. The CDR3 extends over 15 amino acids. In nucleotides, the CDR3 is TGTGCCAGCAGCAGGACACACTCGAACACCGGGGAGCTGTTTTTT. The encoded protein is CASSRTHSNTGELFF.

The V call is TRBV5-1, the J call TRBJ2-2; perhaps TRBD1 as D (6 bases). Trimming removed 7 bases from V and 6 bases from J, with 10 bases in between. This CDR3 has 12 amino acids. The germline V gene encodes CDR1 SGHRS and CDR2 YFSETQ. The CDR3 loop reads CASAKGAGELFF. In DNA form, the CDR3 reads TGCGCCAGCGCAAAGGGGGCCGGGGAGCTGTTTTTT.

The V and J genes are TRBV7-6 and TRBJ1-1, with D unclear. In germline, CDR1 is SGHVS, CDR2 FNYEAQ. V was clipped by 3 bases and J by 1 base, with 9 bases between them. There are 14 residues in the CDR3. The CDR3 DNA sequence: TGTGCCAGCAGCTTTTCCCAGGCGAACACTGAAGCTTTCTTT. It codes for CASSFSQANTEAFF.

The chain joins TRBV2 to TRBJ2-5, with 12 bases identical to TRBD2. Looked up from germline, CDR1 is SNHLY and CDR2 is FYNNEI. The ends lost 10 bases at V and 2 bases at J; junction bases unmatched: 5. CDR3 length: 14 amino acids. The CDR3 DNA sequence: TGTGCCATCCGGACTAGCGGGGAGCAAGAGACCCAGTACTTC. Its translation: CAIRTSGEQETQYF.

This clone was counted a few times. The chain links TRBV7-9 to TRBJ2-3, with a possible D match to TRBD1 (5 bases). CDR1 and CDR2 from the germline V gene are SEHNR and FQNEAQ (reference sequence). The CDR3 totals 15 residues. Trimming stripped 5 bases from V and 4 bases from J, with 16 bases between. For the CDR3, the DNA is TGTGCCAGCAGCCCGCAAGGGGTGGGCCCAGATACGCAGTATTTT. This gives the protein CASSPQGVGPDTQYF.

The J gene is TRBJ1-5, the V gene TRBV30, with 8 nucleotides matching TRBD1. After removal of 2 bases from V and 3 bases from J, the junction contained 3 bases not matched to a gene. Germline V lookup: CDR1 GTSNPN, CDR2 SVGIG (reference sequence). The CDR3 consists of 14 residues. As DNA, the CDR3 is TGTGCCTGGAGTCACAGGGGGGACAATCAGCCCCAGCATTTT. Protein sequence: CAWSHRGDNQPQHF.

This clone was seen once. The chain combines TRBV28 with TRBJ1-1; 7 nucleotides agree with TRBD1. J gave up 1 base and V 8 bases, and 4 bases lay outside the gene matches. There are 13 residues in the CDR3. The germline V gene encodes CDR1 MDHEN and CDR2 SYDVKM. The CDR3 region has the DNA TGTGCCAGCCTTTACAGGGGGAACACTGAAGCTTTCTTT. It encodes CASLYRGNTEAFF.

The CDR3 reads CASGLGAGLFGELFF. The CDR3 region has the DNA TGTGCTAGTGGTTTGGGCGCGGGACTTTTCGGGGAGCTGTTTTTT. This chain connects TRBV12-5 to TRBJ2-2, with a weak D call TRBD2 (6 bases). This CDR3 contains 15 residues. V shed 1 base and J shed 7 bases, with 13 bases lying between them. Germline values: CDR1 LGHNT, CDR2 FRNRAP. The whole variable domain, remainder taken from reference TRBV12-5 and TRBJ2-2, is DARVTQTPRHKVTEMGQEVTMRCQPILGHNTVFWYRQTMMQGLELLAYFRNRAPLDDSGMPKDRFSAEMPDATLATLKIQPSEPRDSAVYFCASGLGAGLFGELFFGEGSRLTVL.

This clone was observed a single time. The rearrangement links TRBV27 to TRBJ1-5, with D perhaps TRBD1 (5 bases). The CDR3 runs 16 residues. Deletions cut 5 bases from V and 4 bases from J, with 18 bases between. CDR1 is MNHEY and CDR2 is SMNVEV in the germline V gene (reference sequence). The CDR3 bases are TGTGCCAGCAGTCCATCGGGGCGGGGTTCTAATCAGCCCCAGCATTTT. Protein: CASSPSGRGSNQPQHF.

The chain recombines TRBV7-2 with TRBJ2-7, with 9 bases matching TRBD2. The germline V gene has CDR1 SGHTA and CDR2 FQGNSA. The CDR3 spans 16 residues. V trimming: 0 bases; J trimming: 2 bases; junction bases outside the gene matches: 5. The CDR3 coding sequence is TGTGCCAGCAGCTTAGCGGCTAGCGGGACCCCCTACGAGCAGTACTTC. Amino acid sequence: CASSLAASGTPYEQYF.

This clone was counted once. This chain uses TRBV9 with TRBJ2-7, with 11 bases that match TRBD1. J gave up 6 bases and V 2 bases, and 4 bases lay outside the gene matches. The CDR3 has 14 amino acids. Germline V gives CDR1 SGDLS, CDR2 YYNGEE. The CDR3 DNA follows: TGTGCCAGCAGCGTCGTGGGACAGGGGGGCGAGCAGTACTTC. Its translation: CASSVVGQGGEQYF.

The rearrangement uses TRBV6-5 and TRBJ1-6; possible D gene TRBD1, 5 bases. The CDR3 contains 16 residues. V was cut by 0 bases and J by 6 bases, with 12 bases left in between. CDR1 MNHEY and CDR2 SVGAGI come from the germline V gene. This chain's CDR3 is CASSYSRQGGNSPLHF. The CDR3, as DNA: TGTGCCAGCAGTTACTCGAGGCAGGGCGGTAATTCACCCCTCCACTTT.

The rearrangement joins TRBV5-6 to TRBJ2-2; a possible D gene is TRBD2 (5 bases). The germline V gene has CDR1 SGHDT and CDR2 YYEEEE. The CDR3 covers 16 residues. V lost 4 bases and J lost 0, with 13 bases in between. The CDR3 loop reads CASSRGDGANTGELFF. CDR3 DNA: TGTGCCAGCAGCCGGGGAGACGGGGCGAACACCGGGGAGCTGTTTTTT.

The chain carries TRBV2 and TRBJ1-2; 10 nucleotides match TRBD1. Germline V CDR1 and CDR2: SNHLY, FYNNEI. V was pared by 3 bases and J by 7 bases, with 2 bases of the junction left unmatched. CDR3 length: 13 residues. Here the CDR3 DNA reads TGTGCCAGCAGTGATGGGACAGGGGTTGGCTACACCTTC. Its translation: CASSDGTGVGYTF.

J is TRBJ2-7 and V is TRBV15; D may be TRBD1 (6 bases). This CDR3 comprises 13 residues. CDR1 is LNHNV, CDR2 YYDKDF, per germline (reference sequence). The germline V and J ends were trimmed by 2 bases and 9 bases, with 14 bases remaining between them. CDR3 nucleotides: TGTGCCACCAGCAGAAACAGGGCCGAGGGGCAGTACTTC. It translates to CATSRNRAEGQYF.

This clone was found a few times. The CDR3 sequence: CASSKQPGDEQYF. The CDR3, as DNA: TGTGCCAGCAGTAAACAGCCAGGGGATGAGCAGTACTTC. The chain employs TRBV7-2 and TRBJ2-7, with D possibly TRBD1 on 6 matching bases. The germline CDR1 and CDR2 sequences are SGHTA and FQGNSA. This CDR3 spans 13 amino acids. Trimming pared 6 bases from V and 7 bases from J, leaving 16 bases between.